The 19 T cell receptor beta chains reported below all come from one sample, sequenced in a study of blood T cell repertoires in COVID-19. TCRdb's table, derived via immunoSEQ multiplex PCR, lists solely in-frame clones and lacks some. The table has approximately 50,000 clones, about nine tenths seen once. The sequencing input was peripheral blood. The receptors stem from a man in his forties with acute or convalescent COVID-19.

The sample holds one count of this clone. The chain uses TRBV27 and TRBJ1-4; possible D gene TRBD1, 6 bases. Germline loops: CDR1 MNHEY, CDR2 SMNVEV (reference sequence). The V gene lost 7 bases and the J gene lost 4 bases, with 25 bases spanning the gap. The CDR3 extends over 18 amino acids. CDR3 in DNA: TGTGCCAGCACCCCTCTGCCAAACAGGGCTAGGAGTAATGAAAAACTGTTTTTT. Encoded protein: CASTPLPNRARSNEKLFF.

V gene TRBV10-3 combines with J gene TRBJ1-1; a weak D match, TRBD1 (6 bases). This CDR3 comprises 13 residues. The V gene lost 6 bases and the J gene lost 5 bases, with 13 bases spanning the gap. Germline CDR1 is ENHRY and CDR2 is SYGVKD. The CDR3 sequence is CAIRGLTGTEAFF. In nucleotides, the CDR3 is TGTGCCATCAGGGGGCTGACAGGAACTGAAGCTTTCTTT.

The CDR3 is CSESGSSYNEQFF. The CDR3 bases are TGCAGCGAAAGCGGGAGTTCCTACAATGAGCAGTTCTTC. V gene TRBV29-1 combines with J gene TRBJ2-1; 8 positions match TRBD2. Germline CDR1 reads SQVTM; CDR2 reads ANQGSEA. V shed 7 bases and J 1 base; nucleotides not matched to a gene: 3. The CDR3 runs to 13 residues.

This chain links TRBV7-2 with TRBJ2-3; D not resolved. V shed 3 bases and J shed 2 bases, with 9 bases lying between them. CDR1 and CDR2 (germline): SGHTA, FQGNSA. The CDR3 loop spans 14 amino acids. In DNA, the CDR3 is TGTGCCAGCAGCTTGGGCAGTCCCACAGATACGCAGTATTTT. Translated: CASSLGSPTDTQYF.

The V and J genes are TRBV18 and TRBJ1-4; D possibly corresponds to TRBD1 (5 bases). The V gene lost 6 bases and the J gene lost 11 bases, with 16 bases spanning the gap. Germline CDR1 and CDR2: KGHSH and LQKENI. There are 13 residues in the CDR3. Written as DNA, the CDR3 is TGTGCCAGCTCTCCCTCGGGGGGTGAGAAACTGTTTTTT. Residues: CASSPSGGEKLFF.

The gene calls are TRBV9 and TRBJ2-1; 8 bases are shared with TRBD2. Germline V lookup: CDR1 SGDLS, CDR2 YYNGEE. The CDR3 covers 14 residues. With V trimmed by 5 bases and J by 3 bases, 4 bases remained unmatched. The CDR3 sequence is CASSHSGVYNEQFF. Here the CDR3 DNA reads TGTGCCAGCAGTCATAGCGGGGTCTACAATGAGCAGTTCTTC.

The chain combines TRBV10-3 with TRBJ1-2, with D uncertain. Trimming left V 3 bases short and J 4 bases short, with 9 bases between. The CDR3 runs to 13 residues. From germline, CDR1 is ENHRY and CDR2 SYGVKD. The DNA for the CDR3 is TGTGCCATCAGTGACCCAAACGGCTATGGCTACACCTTC. Encoded protein: CAISDPNGYGYTF.

CDR3 loop: CATSDSGRDYSYEQYF. DNA of the CDR3: TGTGCCACCAGTGACAGCGGCCGGGACTACTCCTACGAGCAGTACTTC. The chain is built from TRBV24-1 and TRBJ2-7, with 7 bases that match TRBD2. The germline CDR1 and CDR2 sequences are KGHDR and SFDVKD. The ends lost 4 bases at V and 0 bases at J; junction bases unmatched: 8. CDR3 size: 16 residues.

The gene calls are TRBV7-9 and TRBJ2-2; 7 bases map to TRBD1. The CDR3 length is 15 residues. J lost 4 bases, V lost 4 bases, and 6 bases had no gene match. Looked up from germline, CDR1 is SEHNR and CDR2 is FQNEAQ (reference sequence). The CDR3 reads CASSSRGMSTGELFF. The CDR3 nucleotides read TGTGCCAGCAGCTCCAGGGGGATGAGCACCGGGGAGCTGTTTTTT.

The rearrangement uses TRBV4-1 and TRBJ2-1; 13 bases line up with TRBD2. The ends lost 3 bases at V and 8 bases at J; junction bases unmatched: 7. This CDR3 is 16 amino acids long. Germline lookup yields CDR1 MGHRA and CDR2 YSYEKL. CDR3 sequence reads: CASSHRGLAGEDEQFF. CDR3 DNA: TGCGCCAGCAGCCACCGCGGACTAGCGGGAGAGGATGAGCAGTTCTTC.

This clone was seen more than once but under ten times. The V and J genes are TRBV5-1 and TRBJ1-4, with 10 bases lining up with TRBD1. The CDR3 sequence is 15 residues long. Germline V gives CDR1 SGHRS, CDR2 YFSETQ. V lost 4 bases, J lost 6 bases, and 6 bases stayed unmatched. Here the CDR3 DNA reads TGCGCCAGCAGCGGAACCGGGACAGGGGATGAAAAACTGTTTTTT. As protein: CASSGTGTGDEKLFF. Supplemented by reference TRBV5-1 and TRBJ1-4, the full variable domain reads KAGVTQTPRYLIKTRGQQVTLSCSPISGHRSVSWYQQTPGQGLQFLFEYFSETQRNKGNFPGRFSGRQFSNSRSEMNVSTLELGDSALYLCASSGTGTGDEKLFFGSGTQLSVL.

The chain is built from TRBV11-3 and TRBJ1-2, with D perhaps matching TRBD1 (6 bases). The V and J ends lost 5 bases and 2 bases respectively, with 9 bases between them. The V gene's germline CDR1 is SGHNT and CDR2 YENEEA. The CDR3 contains 13 residues. CDR3 DNA sequence: TGTGCCAGCAGCGACACAGGGAACTATGGCTACACCTTC. It specifies CASSDTGNYGYTF.

In DNA, the CDR3 is TGTGCCACCAGTTCACCCGGGAGCAATGCCGGGGAGCTGTTTTTT. Translated, it gives CATSSPGSNAGELFF. The J gene is TRBJ2-2, the V gene TRBV24-1; maybe TRBD2 (6 bases). The ends were cut back, 6 bases at V and 6 bases at J, with 16 bases in the middle. Germline V lookup: CDR1 KGHDR, CDR2 SFDVKD. There are 15 residues in the CDR3.

V and J are TRBV27 and TRBJ1-6; TRBD1 might be the D (5 bases). The germline CDR1 and CDR2 sequences are MNHEY and SMNVEV (reference sequence). V was clipped by 2 bases and J by 7 bases, with 9 bases between them. CDR3 length: 14 residues. CDR3 sequence: CASSLRQGNSPLHF. The CDR3 DNA reads TGTGCCAGCAGTTTAAGGCAGGGCAATTCACCCCTCCACTTT.

V gene TRBV4-1 combines with J gene TRBJ2-2; D is perhaps TRBD2 (5 bases). Trimming pared 0 bases from V and 3 bases from J, leaving 20 bases between. Looked up from germline, CDR1 is MGHRA and CDR2 is YSYEKL. The CDR3 covers 19 residues. The CDR3 loop reads CASSQDSFVGFSDTGELFF. The CDR3 bases are TGCGCCAGCAGCCAAGATTCATTTGTAGGGTTTAGCGACACCGGGGAGCTGTTTTTT.

This clone appeared a few times. This chain uses TRBV10-2 with TRBJ1-3; no reliable D call. The V gene lost 0 bases and the J gene lost 0 bases, with 3 bases spanning the gap. From germline, CDR1 is WSHSY and CDR2 SAAADI. The CDR3 has 14 residues. CDR3 sequence reads: CASSESISGNTIYF. CDR3 bases: TGCGCCAGCAGTGAGTCTATCTCTGGAAACACCATATATTTT.

The chain is built from TRBV2 and TRBJ2-5; possible D gene TRBD2, 6 bases. V lost 11 bases and J 1 base, leaving 14 bases between the germline ends. Per the germline V gene, CDR1 is SNHLY and CDR2 is FYNNEI. The CDR3 contains 13 residues. As DNA, the CDR3 is TGTGCCGGGGGGAAGGACGTCCAAGAGACCCAGTACTTC. It translates to CAGGKDVQETQYF.

This clone was seen a few times. V usage is TRBV24-1 and J usage is TRBJ2-7, with D perhaps matching TRBD2 (6 bases). Germline V CDR1 and CDR2: KGHDR, SFDVKD. Deletions cut 4 bases from V and 4 bases from J, with 10 bases between. CDR3 length: 13 residues. CDR3 bases: TGTGCCACCAGTGACGGAGGGAGATACGAGCAGTACTTC. Translated, it gives CATSDGGRYEQYF.

The J gene is TRBJ1-5, the V gene TRBV19; D is possibly TRBD1 (5 bases). V gave up 5 bases and J gave up 6 bases, with 14 bases separating them. The CDR3 covers 14 residues. The germline V gene has CDR1 LNHDA and CDR2 SQIVND (reference sequence). CDR3 in DNA: TGTGCCAGTAGTTCCACAGGCACGGGTCAGCCCCAGCATTTT. This codes for CASSSTGTGQPQHF. The full variable domain, rest sourced from reference TRBV19 and TRBJ1-5, is DGGITQSPKYLFRKEGQNVTLSCEQNLNHDAMYWYRQDPGQGLRLIYYSQIVNDFQKGDIAEGYSVSREKKESFPLTVTSAQKNPTAFYLCASSSTGTGQPQHFGDGTRLSIL.